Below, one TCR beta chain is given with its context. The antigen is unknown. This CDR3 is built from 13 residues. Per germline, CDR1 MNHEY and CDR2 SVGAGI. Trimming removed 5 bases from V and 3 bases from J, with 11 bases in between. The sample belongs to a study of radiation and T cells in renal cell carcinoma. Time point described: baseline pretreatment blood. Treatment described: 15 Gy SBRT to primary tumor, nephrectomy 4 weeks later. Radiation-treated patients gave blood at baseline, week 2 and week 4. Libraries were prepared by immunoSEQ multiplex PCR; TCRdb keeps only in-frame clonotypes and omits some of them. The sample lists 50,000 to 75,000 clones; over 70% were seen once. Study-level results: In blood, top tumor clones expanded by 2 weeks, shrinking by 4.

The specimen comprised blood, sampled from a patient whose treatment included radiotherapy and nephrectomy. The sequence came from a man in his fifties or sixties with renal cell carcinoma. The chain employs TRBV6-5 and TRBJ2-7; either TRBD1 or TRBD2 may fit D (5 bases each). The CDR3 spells CASSRLRGYEQYF. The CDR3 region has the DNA TGTGCCAGCAGTAGACTGAGGGGCTACGAGCAGTACTTC.